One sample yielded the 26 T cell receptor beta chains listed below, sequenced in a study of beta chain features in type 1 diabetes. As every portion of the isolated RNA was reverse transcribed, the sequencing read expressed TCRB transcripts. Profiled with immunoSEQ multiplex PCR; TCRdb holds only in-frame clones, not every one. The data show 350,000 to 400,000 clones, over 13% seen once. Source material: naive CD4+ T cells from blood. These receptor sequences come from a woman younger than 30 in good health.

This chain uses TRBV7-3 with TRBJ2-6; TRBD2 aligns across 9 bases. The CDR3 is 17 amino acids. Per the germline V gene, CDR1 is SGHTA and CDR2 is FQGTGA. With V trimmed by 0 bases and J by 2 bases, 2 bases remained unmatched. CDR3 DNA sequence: TGTGCCAGCAGCTTAACTAGCGGGAGCACTGGGGCCAACGTCCTGACTTTC. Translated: CASSLTSGSTGANVLTF.

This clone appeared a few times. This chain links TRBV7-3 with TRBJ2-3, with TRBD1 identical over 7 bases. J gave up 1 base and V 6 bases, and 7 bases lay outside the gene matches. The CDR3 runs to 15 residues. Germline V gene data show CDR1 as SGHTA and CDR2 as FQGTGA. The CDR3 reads CASSPGTEGTDTQYF. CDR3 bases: TGTGCCAGCAGTCCCGGGACAGAAGGCACAGATACGCAGTATTTT.

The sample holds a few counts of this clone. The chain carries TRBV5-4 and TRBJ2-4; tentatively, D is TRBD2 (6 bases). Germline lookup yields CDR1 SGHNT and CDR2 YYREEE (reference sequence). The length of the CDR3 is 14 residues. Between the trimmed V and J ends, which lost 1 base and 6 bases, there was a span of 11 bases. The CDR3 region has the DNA TGTGCCAGCAGCTTGTGGGTGGGAGGAAACATTCAGTACTTC. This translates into CASSLWVGGNIQYF.

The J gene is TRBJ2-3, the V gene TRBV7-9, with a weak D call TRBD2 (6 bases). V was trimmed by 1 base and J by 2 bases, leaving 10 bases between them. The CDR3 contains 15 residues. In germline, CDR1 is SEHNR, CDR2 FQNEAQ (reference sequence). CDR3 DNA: TGTGCCAGCAGCTTAGATCGCGGGATCACAGATACGCAGTATTTT. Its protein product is CASSLDRGITDTQYF.

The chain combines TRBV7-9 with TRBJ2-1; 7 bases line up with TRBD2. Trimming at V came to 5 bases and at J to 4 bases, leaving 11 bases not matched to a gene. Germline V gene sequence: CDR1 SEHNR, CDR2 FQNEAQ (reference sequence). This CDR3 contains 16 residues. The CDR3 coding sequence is TGTGCCAGCAGCGGGGAGGGGCGGGCCTCGTACAATGAGCAGTTCTTC. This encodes CASSGEGRASYNEQFF.

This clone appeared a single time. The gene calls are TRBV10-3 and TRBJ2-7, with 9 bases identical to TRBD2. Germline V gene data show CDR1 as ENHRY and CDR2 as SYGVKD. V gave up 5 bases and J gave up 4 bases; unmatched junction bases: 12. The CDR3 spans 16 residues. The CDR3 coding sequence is TGTGCCATCAGTAGCCTTCATAGCGGGAGTGAATACGAGCAGTACTTC. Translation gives CAISSLHSGSEYEQYF.

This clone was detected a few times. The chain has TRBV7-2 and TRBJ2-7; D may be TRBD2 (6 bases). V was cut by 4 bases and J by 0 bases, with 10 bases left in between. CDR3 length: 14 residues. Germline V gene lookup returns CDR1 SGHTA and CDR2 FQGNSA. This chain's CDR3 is CASSSQGGSYEQYF. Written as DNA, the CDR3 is TGTGCCAGCAGCTCTCAGGGAGGCTCCTACGAGCAGTACTTC.

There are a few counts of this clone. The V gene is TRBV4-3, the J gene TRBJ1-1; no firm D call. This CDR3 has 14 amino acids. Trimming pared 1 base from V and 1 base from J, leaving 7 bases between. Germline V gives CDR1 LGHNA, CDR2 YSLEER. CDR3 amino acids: CASSQVPRNTEAFF. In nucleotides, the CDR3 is TGCGCCAGCAGCCAAGTTCCTAGGAACACTGAAGCTTTCTTT.

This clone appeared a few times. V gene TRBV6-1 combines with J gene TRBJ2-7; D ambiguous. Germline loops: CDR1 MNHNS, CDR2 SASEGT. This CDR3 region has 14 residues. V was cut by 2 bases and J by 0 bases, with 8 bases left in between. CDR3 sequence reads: CASSEPQDSYEQYF. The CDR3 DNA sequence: TGTGCCAGCAGTGAACCTCAGGACTCCTACGAGCAGTACTTC.

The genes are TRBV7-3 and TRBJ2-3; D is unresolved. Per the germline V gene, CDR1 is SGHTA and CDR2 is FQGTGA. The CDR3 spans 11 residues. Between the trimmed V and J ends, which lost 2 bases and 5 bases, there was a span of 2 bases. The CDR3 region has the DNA TGTGCCAGCAGCTTACAAGATACGCAGTATTTT. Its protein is CASSLQDTQYF.

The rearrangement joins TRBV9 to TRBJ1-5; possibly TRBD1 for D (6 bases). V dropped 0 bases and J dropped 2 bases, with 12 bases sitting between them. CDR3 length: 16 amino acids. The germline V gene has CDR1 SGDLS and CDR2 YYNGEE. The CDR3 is CASSVGGGGGNQPQHF. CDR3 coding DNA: TGTGCCAGCAGCGTAGGAGGGGGAGGGGGCAATCAGCCCCAGCATTTT.

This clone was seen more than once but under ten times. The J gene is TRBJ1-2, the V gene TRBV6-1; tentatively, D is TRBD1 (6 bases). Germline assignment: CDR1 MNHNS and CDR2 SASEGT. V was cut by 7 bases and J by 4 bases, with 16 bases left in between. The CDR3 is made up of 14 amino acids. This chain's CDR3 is CASISQGIFYGYTF. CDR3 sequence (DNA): TGTGCCAGCATAAGTCAGGGGATATTCTATGGCTACACCTTC.

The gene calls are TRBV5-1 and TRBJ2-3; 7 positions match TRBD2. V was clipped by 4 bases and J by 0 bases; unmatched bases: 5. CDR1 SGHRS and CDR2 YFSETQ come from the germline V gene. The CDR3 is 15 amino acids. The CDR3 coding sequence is TGCGCCAGCAGCCCCGGACTAGACAGCACAGATACGCAGTATTTT. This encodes CASSPGLDSTDTQYF.

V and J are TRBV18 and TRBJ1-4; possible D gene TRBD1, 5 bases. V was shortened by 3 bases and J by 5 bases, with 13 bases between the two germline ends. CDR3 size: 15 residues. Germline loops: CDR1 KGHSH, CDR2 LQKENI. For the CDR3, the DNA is TGTGCCAGCTCACCCAGCGCGGGGCGGAATGAAAAACTGTTTTTT. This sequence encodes CASSPSAGRNEKLFF.

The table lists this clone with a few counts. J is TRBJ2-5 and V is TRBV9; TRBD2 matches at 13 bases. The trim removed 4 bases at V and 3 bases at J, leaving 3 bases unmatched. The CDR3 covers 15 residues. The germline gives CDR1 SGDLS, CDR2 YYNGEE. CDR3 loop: CASSFGTSGKETQYF. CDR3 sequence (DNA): TGTGCCAGCAGCTTTGGGACTAGCGGGAAAGAGACCCAGTACTTC. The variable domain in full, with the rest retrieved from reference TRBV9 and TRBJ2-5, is DSGVTQTPKHLITATGQRVTLRCSPRSGDLSVYWYQQSLDQGLQFLIQYYNGEERAKGNILERFSAQQFPDLHSELNLSSLELGDSALYFCASSFGTSGKETQYFGPGTRLLVL.

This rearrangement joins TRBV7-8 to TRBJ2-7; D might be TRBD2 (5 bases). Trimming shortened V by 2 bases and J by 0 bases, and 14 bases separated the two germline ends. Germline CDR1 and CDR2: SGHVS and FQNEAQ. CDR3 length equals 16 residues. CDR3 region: CASSLLFGVTSYEQYF. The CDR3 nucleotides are TGTGCCAGCAGCTTATTGTTCGGGGTAACCTCCTACGAGCAGTACTTC. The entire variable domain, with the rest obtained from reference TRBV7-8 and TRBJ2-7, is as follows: GAGVSQSPRYKVAKRGQDVALRCDPISGHVSLFWYQQALGQGPEFLTYFQNEAQLDKSGLPSDRFFAERPEGSVSTLKIQRTQQEDSAVYLCASSLLFGVTSYEQYFGPGTRLTVT.

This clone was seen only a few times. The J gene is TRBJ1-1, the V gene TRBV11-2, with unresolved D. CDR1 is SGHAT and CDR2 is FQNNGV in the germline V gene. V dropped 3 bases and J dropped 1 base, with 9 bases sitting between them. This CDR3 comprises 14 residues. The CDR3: CASSFNQANTEAFF. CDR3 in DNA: TGTGCCAGCAGCTTTAACCAGGCGAACACTGAAGCTTTCTTT. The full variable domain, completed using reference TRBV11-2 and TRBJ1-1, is EAGVAQSPRYKIIEKRQSVAFWCNPISGHATLYWYQQILGQGPKLLIQFQNNGVVDDSQLPKDRFSAERLKGVDSTLKIQPAKLEDSAVYLCASSFNQANTEAFFGQGTRLTVV.

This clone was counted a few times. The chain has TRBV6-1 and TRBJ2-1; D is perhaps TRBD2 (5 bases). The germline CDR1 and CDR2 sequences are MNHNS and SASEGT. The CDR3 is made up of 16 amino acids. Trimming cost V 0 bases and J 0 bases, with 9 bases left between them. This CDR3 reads CASSEASGLSYNEQFF. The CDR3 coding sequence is TGTGCCAGCAGTGAAGCAAGCGGACTCTCCTACAATGAGCAGTTCTTC.

The CDR3: CASSLGLLNNEQFF. Here the CDR3 DNA reads TGCGCCAGCAGCCTGGGACTATTAAACAATGAGCAGTTCTTC. The chain recombines TRBV4-1 with TRBJ2-1; 7 bases fit TRBD2. After removal of 4 bases from V and 5 bases from J, the junction contained 5 bases not matched to a gene. Germline-derived CDR1 and CDR2 are MGHRA and YSYEKL. This CDR3 is built from 14 residues.

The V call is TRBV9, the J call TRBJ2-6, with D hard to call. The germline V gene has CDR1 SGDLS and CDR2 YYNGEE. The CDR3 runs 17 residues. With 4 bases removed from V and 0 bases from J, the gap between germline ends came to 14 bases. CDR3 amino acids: CASSPRVFSSGANVLTF. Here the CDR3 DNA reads TGTGCCAGCAGCCCCCGAGTCTTTAGCTCTGGGGCCAACGTCCTGACTTTC.

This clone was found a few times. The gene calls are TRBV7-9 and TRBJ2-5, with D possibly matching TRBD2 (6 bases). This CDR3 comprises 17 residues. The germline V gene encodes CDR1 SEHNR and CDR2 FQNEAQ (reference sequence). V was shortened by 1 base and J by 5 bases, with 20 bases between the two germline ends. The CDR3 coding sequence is TGTGCCAGCAGCTTAGGAGGTCGGCGGGACGCTCTCGAGACCCAGTACTTC. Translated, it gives CASSLGGRRDALETQYF.

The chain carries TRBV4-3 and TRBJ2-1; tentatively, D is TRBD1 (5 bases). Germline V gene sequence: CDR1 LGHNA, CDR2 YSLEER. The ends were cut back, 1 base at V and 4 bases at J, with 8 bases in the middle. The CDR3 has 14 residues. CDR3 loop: CASSQASGYNEQFF. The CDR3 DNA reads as TGCGCCAGCAGCCAAGCTTCAGGGTACAATGAGCAGTTCTTC.

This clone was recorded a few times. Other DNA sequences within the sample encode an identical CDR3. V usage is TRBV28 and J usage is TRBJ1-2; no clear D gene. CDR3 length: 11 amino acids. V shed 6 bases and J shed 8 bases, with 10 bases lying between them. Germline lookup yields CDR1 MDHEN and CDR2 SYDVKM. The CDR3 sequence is CASSPLSGYTF. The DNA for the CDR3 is TGTGCCAGCAGCCCCTTGTCCGGCTACACCTTC.

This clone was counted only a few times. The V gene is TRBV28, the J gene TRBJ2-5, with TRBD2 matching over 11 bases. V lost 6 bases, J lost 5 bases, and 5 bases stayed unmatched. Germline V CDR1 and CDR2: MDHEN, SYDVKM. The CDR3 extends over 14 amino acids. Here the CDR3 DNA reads TGTGCCAGCAGCCATAGCGGGAGGGAGGAGACCCAGTACTTC. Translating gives CASSHSGREETQYF.

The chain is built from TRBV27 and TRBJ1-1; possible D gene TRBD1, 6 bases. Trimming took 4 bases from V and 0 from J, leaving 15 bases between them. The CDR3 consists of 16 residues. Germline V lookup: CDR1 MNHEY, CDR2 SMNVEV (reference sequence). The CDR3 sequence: CASSSSNRVLNTEAFF. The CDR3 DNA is TGTGCCAGCAGTTCGTCAAACAGGGTCTTGAACACTGAAGCTTTCTTT.

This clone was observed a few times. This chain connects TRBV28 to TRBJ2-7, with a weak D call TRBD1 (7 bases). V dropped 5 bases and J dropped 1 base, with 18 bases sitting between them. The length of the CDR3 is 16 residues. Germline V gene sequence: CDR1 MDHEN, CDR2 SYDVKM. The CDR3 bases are TGTGCCAGCAGTGAGGTCAGGGGGGCGGGTTCCTACGAGCAGTACTTC. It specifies CASSEVRGAGSYEQYF.